This T cell receptor beta chain was observed in a study of metastatic and nonmetastatic thyroid tumors. After removal of 5 bases from V and 6 bases from J, the junction contained 3 bases not matched to a gene. The CDR3 length is 14 residues. In germline, CDR1 is SGHTA, CDR2 FQGTGA. Thyroid surgery took place with no prior treatment in any patient. Many counts were recorded for this clone. MiXCR re-clonotyped the PCR reads for TCRdb. Of 30,000 or so clones listed, 25% to 30% were seen once; the top ten hold over 30%. V is TRBV7-3 and J is TRBJ2-2; 10 bases agree with TRBD1. The receptor was isolated from a female donor with papillary thyroid cancer or a benign thyroid nodule (not recorded which). Some clones in this sample may be carry-over from other donors' samples. Sequences were obtained from blood. In DNA, the CDR3 is TGTGCCAGCAGCATAGGGACAGGGGCCGGGGAGCTGTTTTTT. This codes for CASSIGTGAGELFF.